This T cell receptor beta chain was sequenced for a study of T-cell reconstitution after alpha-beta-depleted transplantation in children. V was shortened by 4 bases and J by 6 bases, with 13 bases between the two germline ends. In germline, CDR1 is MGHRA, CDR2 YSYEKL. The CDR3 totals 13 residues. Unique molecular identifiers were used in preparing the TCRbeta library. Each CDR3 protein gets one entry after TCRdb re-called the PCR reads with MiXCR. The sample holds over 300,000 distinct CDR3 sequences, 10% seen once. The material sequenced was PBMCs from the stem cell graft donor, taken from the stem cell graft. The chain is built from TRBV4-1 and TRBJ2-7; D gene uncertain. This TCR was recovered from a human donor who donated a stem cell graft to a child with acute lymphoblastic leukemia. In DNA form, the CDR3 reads TGCGCCAGCAGCCTAGACCCCCCCTCCGAGCAGTACTTC. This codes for CASSLDPPSEQYF.